One sample yielded the 8 T cell receptor beta chains listed below, sequenced in a study of cytomegalovirus exposure and HLA in healthy donors. PCR amplification relied on 60 Vbeta primers (plus 13 Jbeta primers). Some clones are missing from TCRdb's copy, which holds only in-frame ones; the method was immunoSEQ multiplex PCR. Among some 130,000 clones listed, approximately 60% were seen once. The sample consisted of PBMCs. These TCRs come from a woman aged 35 to 49 in good health and CMV-seronegative.

The chain uses TRBV10-3 and TRBJ2-2; D is perhaps TRBD2 (7 bases). The CDR3 spans 18 residues. With 3 bases removed from V and 0 bases from J, the gap between germline ends came to 17 bases. Germline loops: CDR1 ENHRY, CDR2 SYGVKD. CDR3 region: CAISDRGVGGTNTGELFF. The DNA for the CDR3 is TGTGCCATCAGTGATCGGGGGGTAGGGGGGACGAACACCGGGGAGCTGTTTTTT.

The rearrangement uses TRBV5-1 and TRBJ2-3, with a tentative D call TRBD2 (5 bases). CDR3 length equals 15 residues. V was pared by 4 bases and J by 2 bases, with 14 bases between. The germline CDR1 and CDR2 sequences are SGHRS and YFSETQ. CDR3 region: CASSPFGLFTDTQYF. The CDR3 DNA is TGCGCCAGCAGCCCCTTTGGACTCTTCACAGATACGCAGTATTTT.

This sequence joins TRBV4-1 and TRBJ2-7; TRBD2 matches 7 bases. The germline gives CDR1 MGHRA, CDR2 YSYEKL. After removal of 0 bases from V and 4 bases from J, the junction contained 12 bases not matched to a gene. The CDR3 contains 17 residues. CDR3 nucleotides: TGCGCCAGCAGCCAAGATCCCGGAAGGGAGCGGGGATACGAGCAGTACTTC. Amino acids: CASSQDPGRERGYEQYF.

The chain recombines TRBV10-1 with TRBJ2-3; D is perhaps TRBD2 (6 bases). The CDR3 totals 14 residues. Germline CDR1 is WNHNN and CDR2 is SYGVQD (reference sequence). V was clipped by 10 bases and J by 5 bases, with 19 bases between them. The chain's CDR3 is CATSFGGSKDTQYF. The CDR3 DNA is TGCGCCACAAGTTTCGGAGGGTCCAAAGATACGCAGTATTTT.

The chain links TRBV2 to TRBJ2-7; 9 bases match TRBD1. Germline loops: CDR1 SNHLY, CDR2 FYNNEI. The J segment lost 3 bases and the V segment lost 6 bases, leaving 6 bases of the junction unmatched. The CDR3 runs 14 residues. The CDR3 protein is CASSDRGAYYEQYF. In nucleotides, the CDR3 is TGTGCCAGCAGCGACAGGGGGGCCTACTACGAGCAGTACTTC.

This clone has a handful of counts. The chain joins TRBV19 to TRBJ2-2; D perhaps matches TRBD1 (6 bases). Germline values: CDR1 LNHDA, CDR2 SQIVND (reference sequence). Deletions cut 7 bases from V and 6 bases from J, with 18 bases between. This CDR3 comprises 15 residues. CDR3 amino acids: CASIVEDRSPGELFF. The CDR3 DNA follows: TGTGCCAGTATCGTAGAGGACAGAAGTCCCGGGGAGCTGTTTTTT.

The CDR3 spells CASSPRYVAAGGYNEQFF. The CDR3 DNA sequence: TGTGCCAGCTCACCTCGGTACGTTGCAGCGGGGGGGTACAATGAGCAGTTCTTC. The gene calls are TRBV18 and TRBJ2-1, with 10 nucleotides matching TRBD2. J was trimmed by 4 bases and V by 3 bases; bases with no gene match: 12. The CDR3 covers 18 residues. Germline CDR1 KGHSH, CDR2 LQKENI.

This chain connects TRBV29-1 to TRBJ2-1; 8 nucleotides agree with TRBD2. Unmatched junction bases numbered 8, after V lost 6 bases and J lost 4 bases. The CDR3 length is 14 residues. Germline assignment: CDR1 SQVTM and CDR2 ANQGSEA. The CDR3 DNA reads as TGCAGCGTGGATGTAGCGGGGCGGTACAATGAGCAGTTCTTC. Protein sequence: CSVDVAGRYNEQFF.